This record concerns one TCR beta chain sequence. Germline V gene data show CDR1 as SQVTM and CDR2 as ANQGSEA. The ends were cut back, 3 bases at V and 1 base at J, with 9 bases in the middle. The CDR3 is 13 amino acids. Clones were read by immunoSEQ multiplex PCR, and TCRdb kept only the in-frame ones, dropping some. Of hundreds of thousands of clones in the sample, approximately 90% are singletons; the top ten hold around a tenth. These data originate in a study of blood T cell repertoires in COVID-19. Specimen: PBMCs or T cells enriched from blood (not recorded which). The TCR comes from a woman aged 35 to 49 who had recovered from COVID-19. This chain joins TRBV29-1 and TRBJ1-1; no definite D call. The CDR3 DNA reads TGCAGCGTTGATGAGGGTCGGAACACTGAAGCTTTCTTT. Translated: CSVDEGRNTEAFF.